This note documents a single T cell receptor (beta chain) sequence. Its antigen remains unknown. The CDR3 sequence is 15 residues long. V lost 6 bases and J lost 0, with 15 bases in between. CDR1 and CDR2 from the germline V gene are ENHRY and SYGVKD. Original handling: With a range of about 20,000 to 700,000, the median per sample was around 96,000 TCRs. One entry per CDR3 protein, called by TCRdb with MiXCR from the RACE reads. The V and J calls reflect TCRdb's pipeline rather than the authors' work. The sample records about 180,000 distinct CDR3 sequences, around 30% being singletons. Time point reported: pre-sensitization, week 0. Indicated treatment: therapeutic diphenylcyclopropenone sensitization with weekly scalp DPC. The data stem from a study of human T cells and chemical hapten exposure. Looking at the study overall: After 6 days, upper back 0.01% DPC patch tests were scored.

Overall study results and limits: Alopecia affecting every donor means their immune response may not match healthy people's. With regard to DPC sensitization, TCRs above 1 in 1000 frequency did not change.

The sequences come from whole blood, collected in connection with sensitization to the hapten diphenylcyclopropenone (DPC). The chain joins TRBV10-3 to TRBJ2-7; D might be TRBD1 (6 bases). The receptor was isolated from a woman in her thirties with alopecia areata. Some clones in this sample may be carry-over from other donors' samples. The CDR3 reads CAISPGQRSSYEQYF. DNA for the CDR3: TGTGCCATCAGCCCAGGACAGCGAAGCTCCTACGAGCAGTACTTC.